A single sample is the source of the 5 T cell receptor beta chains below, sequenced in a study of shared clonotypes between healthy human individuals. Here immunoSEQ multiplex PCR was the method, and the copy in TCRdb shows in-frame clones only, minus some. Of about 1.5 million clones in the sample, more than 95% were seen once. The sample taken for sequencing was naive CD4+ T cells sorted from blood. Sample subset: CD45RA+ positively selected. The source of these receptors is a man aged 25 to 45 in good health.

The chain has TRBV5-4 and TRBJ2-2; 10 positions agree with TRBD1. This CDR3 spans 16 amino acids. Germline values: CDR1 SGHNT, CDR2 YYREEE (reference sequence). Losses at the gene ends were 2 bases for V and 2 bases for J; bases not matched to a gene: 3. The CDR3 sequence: CASSLGDRGNTGELFF. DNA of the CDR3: TGTGCCAGCAGCTTAGGGGACAGGGGTAACACCGGGGAGCTGTTTTTT.

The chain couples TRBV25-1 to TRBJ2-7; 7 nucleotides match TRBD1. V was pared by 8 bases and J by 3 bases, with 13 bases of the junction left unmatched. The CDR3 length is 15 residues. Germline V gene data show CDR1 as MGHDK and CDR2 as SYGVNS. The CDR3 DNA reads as TGTGCCAGCCAAGACTTGGGACAGTCAAACTACGAGCAGTACTTC. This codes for CASQDLGQSNYEQYF.

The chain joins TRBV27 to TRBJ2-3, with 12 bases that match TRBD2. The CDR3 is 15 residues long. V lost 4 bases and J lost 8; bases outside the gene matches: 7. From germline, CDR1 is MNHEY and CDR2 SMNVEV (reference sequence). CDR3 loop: CASSSRLAGEGTQYF. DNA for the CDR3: TGTGCCAGCAGTTCTAGACTAGCGGGAGAGGGTACGCAGTATTTT.

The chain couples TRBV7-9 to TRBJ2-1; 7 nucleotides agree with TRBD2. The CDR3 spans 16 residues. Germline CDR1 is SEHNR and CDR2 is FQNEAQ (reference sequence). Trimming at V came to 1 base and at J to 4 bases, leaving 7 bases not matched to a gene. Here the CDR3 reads CASSLVRSSGYNEQFF. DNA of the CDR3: TGTGCCAGCAGCTTAGTGCGGTCTAGCGGATACAATGAGCAGTTCTTC.

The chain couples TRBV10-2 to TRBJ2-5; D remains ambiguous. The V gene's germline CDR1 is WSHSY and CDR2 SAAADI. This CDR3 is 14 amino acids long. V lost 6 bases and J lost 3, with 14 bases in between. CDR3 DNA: TGCGCCAGCAGGATCCTCCCTGGCGAAGAGACCCAGTACTTC. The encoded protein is CASRILPGEETQYF.